A selection of T cell receptor beta chains follows, all from one sample in a study of Ad26.COV2.S vaccination and SARS-CoV-2 variants. Sequenced by immunoSEQ multiplex PCR; TCRdb stores in-frame clones only, minus some. Among 380,000 or so clones listed, approximately 83% were seen once. The specimen comprised peripheral blood, sampled in a trial of Ad26.COV2.S vaccine versus placebo. Receptor source: a person aged 18-65 years who received the Ad26.COV2.S COVID-19 vaccine or a placebo. Each CDR3 is given with its conserved first and last residue. Each record gives: V gene, CDR3 protein.

V: TRBV5-5
CDR3: CASSLSPQARRRDTQYF

V: TRBV11-2
CDR3: CASSFTRDTYYNEQFF

V: TRBV3-1/TRBV3-2
CDR3: CASSQMEGAGSPLHF

V: TRBV15
CDR3: CATSRTGLKNIQYF

V: TRBV11-3
CDR3: CASSLAGQGYEQYF

V: TRBV5-6
CDR3: CASSLRQADGYTF

V: TRBV2
CDR3: CASNDRDGTNEKLFF

V: TRBV6-5
CDR3: CASLRDSAAHEQFF

V: TRBV9
CDR3: CASGPGRGRFDEQFF

V: TRBV25-1
CDR3: CASSRSAGELFF

V: TRBV5-1
CDR3: CASSLQGLGNTIYF

V: TRBV5-1
CDR3: CASSPEGQGETQYF

V: TRBV10-3
CDR3: CAISEGAVGSYEQYF

V: TRBV7-2
CDR3: CASSLAIRGRRGNEQFF

V: TRBV7-9
CDR3: CASSAQAGGPYEQFF

V: TRBV4-1
CDR3: CASSPGRDRVGGDTQYF

V: TRBV11-3
CDR3: CASSLGSSYEQYF

V: TRBV19
CDR3: CASSIRLGTSGDTQYF

V: TRBV2
CDR3: CASSLGTGGHEQYF

V: TRBV5-4
CDR3: CASTGTANTEAFF

V: TRBV20-1
CDR3: CSGQRNTEAFF

V: TRBV19
CDR3: CASSRTGGYEQYF

V: TRBV7-2
CDR3: CASSLEPGGQPQHF

V: TRBV24-1
CDR3: CATRGSTYEQYF

V: TRBV5-1
CDR3: CASSPGDRGNQPQHF

V: TRBV3-1/TRBV3-2
CDR3: CASSQERGLALGNEQFF

V: TRBV7-9
CDR3: CASSRQTHEQFF

V: TRBV5-4
CDR3: CASSQGGLAGTYEQYF

V: TRBV12-3/TRBV12-4
CDR3: CASSGLGRGELFF

V: TRBV27
CDR3: CASSFSQGGNTIYF

V: TRBV7-3
CDR3: CASRERGNTEAFF

V: TRBV11-2
CDR3: CASSLMTSGANVLTF

V: TRBV7-9
CDR3: CASSPWGRTTNEKLFF

V: TRBV7-2
CDR3: CASSDVRLAGRAYNEQFF

V: TRBV6-6
CDR3: CASSTTSGSTDTQYF

V: TRBV12-5
CDR3: CASGLRSGTDTQYF

V: TRBV28
CDR3: CASSLRGFRGNEQFF

V: TRBV5-1
CDR3: CASSPPNRDYGYTF

V: TRBV4-1
CDR3: CASSQDGGGLTTGELFF

V: TRBV7-3
CDR3: CASSRTKGSTEAFF

V: TRBV7-7
CDR3: CASSSQGRDTQYF

V: TRBV6-5
CDR3: CASRPSRNQPQHF

V: TRBV9
CDR3: CASSAPAPRETQYF

V: TRBV19
CDR3: CASSTSGTGPYGYTF

V: TRBV7-6
CDR3: CASSLRMGQDTGELFF